This T cell receptor beta chain is drawn from a study of T cell changes during pregnancy in multiple sclerosis. Sequenced by immunoSEQ multiplex PCR; TCRdb stores in-frame clones only, minus some. The sample shows about 83,000 clones, over 90% of them seen only once. The germline V gene encodes CDR1 SGHVS and CDR2 FQNEAQ. The CDR3 loop spans 16 amino acids. V gave up 3 bases and J gave up 4 bases; unmatched junction bases: 9. The genes are TRBV7-8 and TRBJ2-7, with 10 bases matching TRBD1. The starting material was peripheral blood, obtained in the second trimester of pregnancy. This TCR was sampled from a female donor with multiple sclerosis, enrolled in a pregnancy study. CDR3: CASSFAYRDRGYEQYF. The CDR3 bases are TGTGCCAGCAGCTTTGCATACCGGGACAGGGGTTACGAGCAGTACTTC. Complete variable domain (other parts from reference TRBV7-8 and TRBJ2-7): GAGVSQSPRYKVAKRGQDVALRCDPISGHVSLFWYQQALGQGPEFLTYFQNEAQLDKSGLPSDRFFAERPEGSVSTLKIQRTQQEDSAVYLCASSFAYRDRGYEQYFGPGTRLTVT.